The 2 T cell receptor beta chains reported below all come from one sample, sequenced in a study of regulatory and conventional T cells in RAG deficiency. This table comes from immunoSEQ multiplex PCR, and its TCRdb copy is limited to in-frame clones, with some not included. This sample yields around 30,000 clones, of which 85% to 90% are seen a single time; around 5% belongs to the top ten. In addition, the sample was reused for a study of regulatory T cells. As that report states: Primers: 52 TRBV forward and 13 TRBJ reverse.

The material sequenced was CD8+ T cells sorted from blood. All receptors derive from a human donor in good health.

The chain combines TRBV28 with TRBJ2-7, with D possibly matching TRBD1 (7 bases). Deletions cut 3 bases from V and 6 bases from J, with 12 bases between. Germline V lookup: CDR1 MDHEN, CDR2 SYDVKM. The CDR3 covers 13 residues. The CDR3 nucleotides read TGTGCCAGCAGTTTGGGGGGACAGAGCGAGCAGTACTTC. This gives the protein CASSLGGQSEQYF. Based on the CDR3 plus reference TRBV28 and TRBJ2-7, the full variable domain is DVKVTQSSRYLVKRTGEKVFLECVQDMDHENMFWYRQDPGLGLRLIYFSYDVKMKEKGDIPEGYSVSREKKERFSLILESASTNQTSMYLCASSLGGQSEQYFGPGTRLTVT.

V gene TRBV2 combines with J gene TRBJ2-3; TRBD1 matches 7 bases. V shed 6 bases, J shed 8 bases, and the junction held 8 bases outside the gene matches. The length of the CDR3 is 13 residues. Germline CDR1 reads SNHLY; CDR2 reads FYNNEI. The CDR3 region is CASRGTETFTQYF. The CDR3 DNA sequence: TGTGCCAGCAGGGGGACAGAGACCTTTACGCAGTATTTT.